The clone carrying this T cell receptor (beta chain) has only a few counts. Its specificity is not known. The record originates from a study of T cell repertoires in cytomegalovirus infection. Study-level information: Public TCR beta signatures were indicative of both CMV infection and a matching HLA type.

The V end was cut by 4 bases, the J end by 7 bases, with 14 bases between. CDR3 length: 13 residues. CDR1 is SGHTA and CDR2 is FQGNSA in the germline V gene. Study-wide findings and caveats: HLA-C-restricted, CMV-specific TCR beta clonotypes were dominant ex vivo. Accumulated public TCR beta family frequency recognized individuals carrying CMV together with the relevant HLA.

MiXCR was run by TCRdb on the reads, yielding one entry per CDR3 protein. The table has 680,000 or so distinct CDR3 sequences, 35% seen once. The sequence derives from a human donor in good health (CMV status not recorded). Some clones in this sample may be carry-over from other donors' samples. What was sequenced was PBMCs. The rearrangement uses TRBV7-2 and TRBJ2-7; D is possibly TRBD1 (7 bases). CDR3 sequence reads: CASSSDRRGEQYF. CDR3 bases: TGTGCCAGCAGCTCGGACAGGAGGGGGGAGCAGTACTTC.